This entry describes one T cell receptor (beta chain). Its cognate antigen has yet to be identified. Per-base qualities were not stored, and no clone one base away is much larger. The Qiagen DNeasy kit was used to extract genomic DNA from unsorted PBMCs and from the negatively selected CD4+ and CD8+ fractions. TCR beta CDR3 regions were amplified by immunoSEQ multiplex PCR using primers annealing to V and J segments. A synthetic immune receptor repertoire was used to minimize amplification bias, and any residual bias was removed computationally once sequencing was done. The study's own analysis went as follows. Custom Python scripts were used to quantify repertoire diversity as the Shannon entropy index. Unsorted, CD4+ and CD8+ repertoires were examined separately, except in combined analyses, for which CD4+ and CD8+ sequences were merged in silico. Clonal expansion was defined as a frequency increase of at least 2-fold after treatment compared with C1D1, and clones undetected at baseline were assigned a pseudocount of 0.5. Singleton clones were defined as clones with 0 or 1 copy at C1D1, and non-singleton clones were defined as clones with 2 or more copies. Clones expanded in unsorted samples were assigned a CD4+, CD8+ or unknown annotation through matching of protein sequences in sorted samples from the same patient. Wilcoxon tests on paired samples were used to test diversity changes from C1D1 to C4D1. The immuneACCESS repertoire file appears here via TCRdb, limited to in-frame rearrangements. These files lack a portion of the clones; in checked studies, under half of the deficit traces to unresolved V genes, and the cause of the others is not known. V, J and clone size are those of that table, while D and trimming were read from the DNA. In this sample the table shows about 90,000 clones, around 90% of which occur a single time. The ten largest clones take up 2.6% of the sample.

The sample's time point label, in plain terms: cycle 2 day 1 (C2D1) of nivolumab. Relapse after autologous stem cell transplantation had occurred in all trial patients, and cohorts A, B and C were distinguished by prior brentuximab vedotin exposure. The trial cohort included some 53 patients with relapsed/refractory classical Hodgkin lymphoma, and each patient had a best overall response of complete response, partial response or progressive disease. In the multi-cohort phase II CheckMate 205 trial, trial patients received single-agent nivolumab. Best overall response was determined by an independent review committee according to the 2007 International Working Group response criteria. Trial PBMCs were collected immediately before nivolumab initiation (C1D1) and during therapy at cycle 2 day 1 and cycle 4 day 1. After peripheral blood was drawn into 8 mL Vacutainer Cell Preparation Tubes, PBMCs were isolated by centrifugation and then cryopreserved.

V loses 0 bases, J loses 4 bases, and the germline ends lie 15 bases apart. The germline V gene (reference sequence) provides CDR1 GTSNPN and CDR2 SVGIG. The CDR3 sequence holds 15 residues, the cysteine and phenylalanine included. Of all the DNA, just the CDR3 is kept, 45 bases in frame from base 1. The data derive from a study of PD-1 blockade in classical Hodgkin lymphoma (dated by TCRdb to between 2020 and 2021). Context from the whole study: Nivolumab dosing was 3 mg/kg intravenously every 2 weeks, continuing until either disease progression or unacceptable toxicity. To define a peripheral blood immune signature of response to PD-1 blockade in classical Hodgkin lymphoma, the study combined TCR beta sequencing with CyTOF.

Beyond this particular receptor, the publication reports: The study was limited to a single clinical trial cohort, and causes of repertoire differences, possibly disease activity or prior therapy, remained undefined. Baseline diversity similar to that of newly diagnosed patients was observed in trial patients achieving complete response, whereas significantly lower diversity was observed in partial responders and progressors. Baseline TCR diversity was reported as lower in newly diagnosed patients than in healthy donors, and lower still in relapsed/refractory patients. By C4D1, a significant rise was seen in CD4+ TCR diversity but not in CD8+ TCR diversity (p=0.0027 vs p=0.16), and the rise was most apparent among complete responders (p=0.02). Lower diversity was observed in patients in whom nivolumab was started less than 1 year after ASCT, and these patients were excluded from later analyses so that confounding by immune reconstitution would be avoided.

Sequencing was performed on peripheral blood mononuclear cells (PBMCs), taken before the second cycle of nivolumab. Recombination connected TRBV30 to TRBJ2-5; the D gene is possibly TRBD1 or TRBD2, with 5 bases matching each. This sequence originates from a human donor with classical Hodgkin lymphoma. The bases read TGTGCCTGGAGTGTACAGGAGGCGGGTCTAGAGACCCAGTACTTC. Translated, it gives CAWSVQEAGLETQYF.